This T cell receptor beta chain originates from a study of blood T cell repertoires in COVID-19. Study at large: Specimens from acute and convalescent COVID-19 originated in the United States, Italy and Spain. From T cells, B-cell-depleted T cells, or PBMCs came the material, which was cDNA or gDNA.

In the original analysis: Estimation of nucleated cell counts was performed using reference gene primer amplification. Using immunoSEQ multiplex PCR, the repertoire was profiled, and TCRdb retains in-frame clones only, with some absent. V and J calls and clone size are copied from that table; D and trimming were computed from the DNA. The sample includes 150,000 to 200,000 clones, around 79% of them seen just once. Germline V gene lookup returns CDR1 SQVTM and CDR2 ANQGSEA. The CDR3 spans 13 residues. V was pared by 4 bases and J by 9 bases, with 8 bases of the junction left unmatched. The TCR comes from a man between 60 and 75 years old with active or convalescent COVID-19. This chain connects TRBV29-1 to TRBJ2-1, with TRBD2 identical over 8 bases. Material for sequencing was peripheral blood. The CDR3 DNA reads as TGCAGCGTTGCGGACAGCGGGAGTGGTGAGCAGTTCTTC. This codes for CSVADSGSGEQFF.